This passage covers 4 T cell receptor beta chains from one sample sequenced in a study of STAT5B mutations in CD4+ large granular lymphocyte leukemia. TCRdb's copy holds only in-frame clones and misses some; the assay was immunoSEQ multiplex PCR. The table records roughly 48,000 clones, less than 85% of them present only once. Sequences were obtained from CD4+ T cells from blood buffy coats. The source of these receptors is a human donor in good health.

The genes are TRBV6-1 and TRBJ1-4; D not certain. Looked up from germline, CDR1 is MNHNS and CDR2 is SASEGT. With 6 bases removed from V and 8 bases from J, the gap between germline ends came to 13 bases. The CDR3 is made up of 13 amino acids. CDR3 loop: CASRDPMGEKLFF. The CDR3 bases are TGTGCCAGCAGGGACCCAATGGGGGAAAAACTGTTTTTT.

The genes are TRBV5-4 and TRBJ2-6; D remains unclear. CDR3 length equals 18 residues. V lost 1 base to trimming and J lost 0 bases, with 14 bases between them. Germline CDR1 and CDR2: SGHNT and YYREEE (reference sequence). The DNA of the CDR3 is TGTGCCAGCAGCTTGAGAACAGCATCTAGCTCTGGGGCCAACGTCCTGACTTTC. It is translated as CASSLRTASSSGANVLTF.

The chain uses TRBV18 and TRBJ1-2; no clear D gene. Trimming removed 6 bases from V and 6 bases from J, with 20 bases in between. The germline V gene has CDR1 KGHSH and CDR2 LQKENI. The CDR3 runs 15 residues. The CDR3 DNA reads TGTGCCAGCTCGCTCTGGACGGAACCCCCTCATGGCTACACCTTC. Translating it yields CASSLWTEPPHGYTF.

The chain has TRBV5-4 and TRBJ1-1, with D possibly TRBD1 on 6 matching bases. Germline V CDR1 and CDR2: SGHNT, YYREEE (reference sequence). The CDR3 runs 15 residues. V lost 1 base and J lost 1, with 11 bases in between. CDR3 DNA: TGTGCCAGCAGCTTGTCGGGGGGCTGGAACACTGAAGCTTTCTTT. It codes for CASSLSGGWNTEAFF.